This is a list of T cell receptor beta chains from one sample in a study of blood T cells in healthy people across ages. TCRdb analysed the 5' RACE reads with MiXCR anew, one entry per CDR3 protein. The sample holds approximately 780,000 distinct CDR3 sequences, around 25% seen once. These data also formed part of another study, on T cells of mothers and their children.

The sample comprised blood. The origin of the receptors is a boy aged 5 to 17 in good health. Both conserved end residues are part of each CDR3. The order of the fields is clone size, D gene, V gene, J gene, CDR3 protein, CDR3 DNA. The D gene is left open where the match is weak. Expanded clones get a size class; other rows say once, few or many, or leave the size out.

-	TRBD2	TRBV5-1	TRBJ2-7	CASSLRLADDEQYF	TGCGCCAGCAGCTTGCGACTAGCGGACGACGAGCAGTACTTC
few	-	TRBV5-1	TRBJ1-1	CASTSGAGNTEAFF	TGCGCCAGCACCTCAGGGGCAGGGAACACTGAAGCTTTCTTT
few	-	TRBV20-1	TRBJ2-4	CSALRDNKNIQYF	TGCAGTGCCCTCCGGGACAACAAAAACATTCAGTACTTC
-	-	TRBV5-1	TRBJ2-5	CASRFRGADQETQYF	TGCGCCAGCAGATTCAGGGGTGCGGACCAAGAGACCCAGTACTTC
few	TRBD1	TRBV5-1	TRBJ1-2	CASSYGTGQGYTF	TGCGCCAGCAGCTACGGGACAGGGCAAGGCTACACCTTC
few	TRBD1	TRBV12-5	TRBJ2-5	CASGSPAGTGGQETQYF	TGTGCTAGTGGTTCTCCTGCCGGGACAGGTGGCCAAGAGACCCAGTACTTC
few	-	TRBV12-3/TRBV12-4	TRBJ2-4	CASSFPSHLAKNIQYF	TGTGCCAGCAGTTTCCCCAGCCATCTAGCCAAAAACATTCAGTACTTC
few	TRBD1	TRBV12-3/TRBV12-4	TRBJ2-5	CASSLQDRVGQYF	TGTGCCAGCAGTCTACAGGACAGGGTGGGGCAGTACTTC
-	-	TRBV20-1	TRBJ2-5	CSARDTGPRTQYF	TGCAGTGCTAGAGATACAGGGCCGAGGACCCAGTACTTC
-	TRBD2	TRBV29-1	TRBJ2-3	CSVEIAGDPYTDTQYF	TGCAGCGTTGAAATCGCGGGGGATCCCTACACAGATACGCAGTATTTT
few	-	TRBV28	TRBJ2-7	CASRGEYYEQYF	TGTGCCAGCAGGGGAGAATACTACGAGCAGTACTTC
-	TRBD1	TRBV5-1	TRBJ2-2	CASSLAPTGDTGELFF	TGCGCCAGCAGCTTGGCCCCGACAGGGGACACCGGGGAGCTGTTTTTT
-	-	TRBV6-5	TRBJ2-7	CASRPGLWGLSYEQYF	TGTGCCAGCAGGCCCGGCTTATGGGGACTCTCCTACGAGCAGTACTTC
-	-	TRBV29-1	TRBJ1-1	CSVVTVDAFF	TGCAGCGTGGTTACAGTAGATGCTTTCTTT
-	TRBD1	TRBV12-3/TRBV12-4	TRBJ1-5	CASSDQGGQPQHF	TGTGCCAGCAGTGATCAGGGGGGACAGCCCCAGCATTTT
-	-	TRBV18	TRBJ2-3	CASSPTGAADTQYF	TGTGCCAGCTCACCAACGGGGGCCGCAGATACGCAGTATTTT
-	-	TRBV29-1	TRBJ1-1	CSVEEPLMNTEAFF	TGCAGCGTTGAGGAACCTCTAATGAACACTGAAGCTTTCTTT
few	TRBD2	TRBV27	TRBJ2-1	CASSLRASGGTYNEQFF	TGTGCCAGCAGTCTCCGGGCTAGCGGGGGGACCTACAATGAGCAGTTCTTC
few	TRBD1	TRBV11-2	TRBJ2-5	CASSLGRTGWEETQYF	TGTGCCAGCAGCTTAGGTCGGACAGGGTGGGAAGAGACCCAGTACTTC
-	TRBD2	TRBV10-1	TRBJ2-5	CASSDRELAGEETQYF	TGCGCCAGCAGTGACCGGGAACTAGCGGGGGAAGAGACCCAGTACTTC
-	TRBD2	TRBV7-3	TRBJ2-5	CASSIGTSGTPEEETQYF	TGTGCCAGCAGCATAGGGACTAGCGGGACCCCCGAAGAAGAGACCCAGTACTTC
-	-	TRBV12-3/TRBV12-4	TRBJ1-6	CASSAGPLNSPLHF	TGTGCCAGCAGCGCCGGTCCCCTTAATTCACCCCTCCACTTT
few	-	TRBV28	TRBJ1-4	CASSFGGAWEKLFF	TGTGCCAGCAGTTTCGGGGGGGCCTGGGAAAAACTGTTTTTT
many	TRBD1	TRBV29-1	TRBJ1-5	CSTGTGENQPQHF	TGCAGCACCGGAACAGGGGAGAATCAGCCCCAGCATTTT
few	TRBD1	TRBV20-1	TRBJ2-5	CSASFSGGSETQYF	TGCAGTGCTTCCTTCTCAGGGGGCTCGGAGACCCAGTACTTC
-	-	TRBV18	TRBJ2-7	CASSPRARLDYEQYF	TGTGCCAGCTCACCGCGGGCCAGGCTAGACTACGAGCAGTACTTC
-	-	TRBV20-1	TRBJ2-2	CSARKGASTGELFF	TGCAGTGCTAGAAAAGGGGCTTCCACCGGGGAGCTGTTTTTT
-	-	TRBV11-2	TRBJ2-7	CASSSGATSYEQYF	TGTGCCAGCAGCTCAGGGGCCACTTCCTACGAGCAGTACTTC
few	-	TRBV20-1	TRBJ2-7	CSARPPGLLLQEQYF	TGCAGTGCTAGGCCTCCGGGACTCCTCCTCCAAGAGCAGTACTTC
few	TRBD1	TRBV5-4	TRBJ2-7	CASSVTGLEQYF	TGTGCCAGCAGCGTGACAGGGCTGGAGCAGTACTTC
few	-	TRBV15	TRBJ2-1	CATSQNYNEQFF	TGTGCCACCAGCCAAAATTACAATGAGCAGTTCTTC
-	TRBD1	TRBV7-2	TRBJ1-2	CASNRDRGIYGYTF	TGTGCCAGCAACCGGGACAGGGGGATCTATGGCTACACCTTC
few	-	TRBV29-1	TRBJ2-6	CSVGGTGANVLTF	TGCAGCGTCGGCGGGACAGGGGCCAACGTCCTGACTTTC
-	-	TRBV5-1	TRBJ2-1	CASSTGNGNSRGEQFF	TGCGCCAGCAGCACGGGTAACGGGAATTCTCGGGGTGAGCAGTTCTTC
-	-	TRBV29-1	TRBJ2-7	CSVKTRIGVSYEQYF	TGCAGCGTCAAAACGCGAATTGGGGTATCCTACGAGCAGTACTTC
few	-	TRBV7-2	TRBJ2-3	CASSLGRGGLADTQYF	TGTGCCAGCAGCTTAGGAAGAGGGGGTTTGGCAGATACGCAGTATTTT
few	TRBD1	TRBV6-2/TRBV6-3	TRBJ2-5	CASIFRGIHQETQYF	TGTGCCAGCATATTCAGGGGGATCCACCAAGAGACCCAGTACTTC
few	-	TRBV29-1	TRBJ1-4	CSVDVAGYNEKLFF	TGCAGCGTTGACGTCGCAGGATATAATGAAAAACTGTTTTTT
-	-	TRBV7-2	TRBJ2-3	CASSSLPSTDTQYF	TGTGCCAGCAGCAGCCTCCCCTCCACAGATACGCAGTATTTT
few	-	TRBV2	TRBJ2-7	CASSFGTSGAEQYF	TGTGCCAGCAGCTTCGGGACTTCGGGCGCCGAGCAGTACTTC
few	-	TRBV7-9	TRBJ1-1	CASRPDRPTGRRGNTEAFF	TGTGCCAGCAGACCCGATAGGCCGACAGGAAGGAGGGGGAACACTGAAGCTTTCTTT
-	-	TRBV7-7	TRBJ2-3	CASSPGYSSTDTQYF	TGTGCCAGCAGCCCCGGCTACTCTAGCACAGATACGCAGTATTTT
once	-	TRBV21-1	TRBJ2-1	CASSKRLAYGNEQFF	TGTGCCAGCAGCAAGAGACTAGCGTATGGGAATGAGCAGTTCTTC
-	-	TRBV6-5	TRBJ2-1	CASSSEAYNEQFF	TGTGCCAGCAGTTCTGAGGCCTACAATGAGCAGTTCTTC
-	-	TRBV10-3	TRBJ2-4	CAISDSRLVTLAKNIQYF	TGTGCCATCAGTGACTCCCGACTAGTTACTCTAGCCAAAAACATTCAGTACTTC
few	TRBD1	TRBV29-1	TRBJ1-4	CSVEQGAEEKLFF	TGCAGCGTTGAACAGGGGGCAGAAGAAAAACTGTTTTTT
many	-	TRBV7-9	TRBJ2-5	CASSLGGLRLQETQYF	TGTGCCAGCAGCTTAGGGGGCTTGAGGCTTCAAGAGACCCAGTACTTC
-	-	TRBV7-2	TRBJ2-7	CASSPAPYEQYF	TGTGCCAGCAGCCCAGCCCCTTACGAGCAGTACTTC
-	-	TRBV28	TRBJ1-2	CASGLFAYGYTF	TGTGCCAGCGGCCTTTTCGCCTATGGCTACACCTTC
few	TRBD1	TRBV2	TRBJ2-7	CASRETGPTYEQYF	TGTGCCAGCAGAGAGACAGGGCCGACCTACGAGCAGTACTTC
-	-	TRBV12-3/TRBV12-4	TRBJ1-4	CASSSRVTNEKLFF	TGTGCCAGCAGTTCCAGGGTAACTAATGAAAAACTGTTTTTT
many	-	TRBV18	TRBJ1-1	CASAPGQLNTEAFF	TGTGCCAGCGCCCCCGGACAGCTGAACACTGAAGCTTTCTTT
-	TRBD1	TRBV27	TRBJ2-7	CASSQTGTGFEQYF	TGTGCCAGCAGCCAGACCGGGACAGGGTTCGAGCAGTACTTC
few	-	TRBV5-1	TRBJ1-4	CASSLWGDEKLFF	TGCGCCAGCAGTTTGTGGGGGGATGAAAAACTGTTTTTT
-	-	TRBV4-1	TRBJ1-2	CASSQDLGRGRDYGYTF	TGCGCCAGCAGCCAAGACCTGGGCAGGGGCAGGGACTATGGCTACACCTTC
few	-	TRBV19	TRBJ2-5	CATPETQYF	TGTGCCACCCCAGAGACCCAGTACTTC
-	-	TRBV6-2/TRBV6-3	TRBJ2-1	CASSPAGHEQFF	TGTGCCAGCAGCCCCGCGGGCCATGAGCAGTTCTTC
-	-	TRBV11-2	TRBJ2-5	CASSPLEVENGPQETQYF	TGTGCCAGCAGCCCGTTGGAGGTTGAGAATGGTCCGCAAGAGACCCAGTACTTC
-	TRBD1	TRBV4-1	TRBJ2-3	CASSQPGTGGSNAQYF	TGCGCCAGCAGTCAACCCGGGACAGGGGGATCCAATGCGCAGTATTTT
few	-	TRBV29-1	TRBJ2-5	CSAAVGAQETQYF	TGCAGCGCTGCAGTAGGGGCTCAAGAGACCCAGTACTTC